This T cell receptor (beta chain) was found in a study of cytomegalovirus exposure and HLA in healthy donors. Overall study context: Both the 120 or so validation repertoires and the approximately 700 first-cohort repertoires used the same platform, as reported by a later analysis. Study findings and constraints: Three CMV-associated chains proved CMV antigen-specific in vitro. The investigators catalogued 164 TCR beta chains as cytomegalovirus-associated.

Libraries were prepared by immunoSEQ multiplex PCR; TCRdb keeps only in-frame clonotypes and omits some of them. Of some 140,000 clones listed, just over 85% are singletons. Between the trimmed V and J ends, which lost 3 bases and 1 base, there was a span of 12 bases. The CDR3 runs 15 residues. The germline CDR1 and CDR2 sequences are KGHSH and LQKENI. This clone is a singleton in its sample. The antigen remains unidentified. The genes are TRBV18 and TRBJ1-1; D gene ambiguous. This receptor was obtained from a human donor in good health. The sample consisted of PBMCs. CDR3 DNA sequence: TGTGCCAGCTCACCTCGGCAGGCGGGGAACACTGAAGCTTTCTTT. The encoded protein is CASSPRQAGNTEAFF.